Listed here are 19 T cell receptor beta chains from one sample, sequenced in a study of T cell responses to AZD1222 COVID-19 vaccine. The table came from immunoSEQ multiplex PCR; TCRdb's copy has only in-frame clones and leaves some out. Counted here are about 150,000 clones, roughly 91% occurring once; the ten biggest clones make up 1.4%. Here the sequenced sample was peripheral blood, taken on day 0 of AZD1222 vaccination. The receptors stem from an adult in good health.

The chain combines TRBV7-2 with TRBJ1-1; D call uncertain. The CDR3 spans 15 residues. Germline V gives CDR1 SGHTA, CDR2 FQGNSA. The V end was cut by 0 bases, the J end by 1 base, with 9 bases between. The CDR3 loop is CASSLAPRTNTEAFF. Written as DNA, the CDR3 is TGTGCCAGCAGCTTAGCACCCCGGACGAACACTGAAGCTTTCTTT.

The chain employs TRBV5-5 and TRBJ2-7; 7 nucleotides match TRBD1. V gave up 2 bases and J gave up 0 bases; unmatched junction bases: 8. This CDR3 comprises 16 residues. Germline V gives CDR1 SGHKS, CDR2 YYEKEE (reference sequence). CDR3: CASSLEGTAISYEQYF. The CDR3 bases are TGTGCCAGCAGCTTAGAGGGGACAGCAATCTCCTACGAGCAGTACTTC.

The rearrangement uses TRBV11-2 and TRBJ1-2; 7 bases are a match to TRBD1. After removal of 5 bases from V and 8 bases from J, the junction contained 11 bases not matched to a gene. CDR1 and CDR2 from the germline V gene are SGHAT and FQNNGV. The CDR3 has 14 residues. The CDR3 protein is CASSPGLGGGGYTF. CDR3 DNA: TGTGCCAGCAGCCCAGGCCTAGGGGGCGGCGGCTACACCTTC. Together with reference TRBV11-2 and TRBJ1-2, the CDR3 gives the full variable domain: EAGVAQSPRYKIIEKRQSVAFWCNPISGHATLYWYQQILGQGPKLLIQFQNNGVVDDSQLPKDRFSAERLKGVDSTLKIQPAKLEDSAVYLCASSPGLGGGGYTFGSGTRLTVV.

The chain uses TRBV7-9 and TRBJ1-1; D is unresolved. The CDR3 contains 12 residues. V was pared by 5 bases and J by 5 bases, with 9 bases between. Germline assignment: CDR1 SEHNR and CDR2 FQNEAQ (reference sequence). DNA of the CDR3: TGTGCCAGCAGCCGACACGGAACTGAAGCTTTCTTT. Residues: CASSRHGTEAFF.

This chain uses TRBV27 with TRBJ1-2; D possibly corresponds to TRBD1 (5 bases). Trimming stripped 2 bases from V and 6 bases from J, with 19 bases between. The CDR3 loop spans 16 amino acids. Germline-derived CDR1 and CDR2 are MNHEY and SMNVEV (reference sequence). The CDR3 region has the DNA TGTGCCAGCAGTTTACGTGGGAGGGGAGGATGGAATGGCTACACCTTC. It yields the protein CASSLRGRGGWNGYTF.

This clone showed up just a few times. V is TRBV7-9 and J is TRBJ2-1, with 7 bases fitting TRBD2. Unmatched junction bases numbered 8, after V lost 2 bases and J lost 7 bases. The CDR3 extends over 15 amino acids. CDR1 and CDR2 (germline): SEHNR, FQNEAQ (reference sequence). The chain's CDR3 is CASSLNPSGENEQFF. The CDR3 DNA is TGTGCCAGCAGCTTAAACCCTAGCGGAGAGAATGAGCAGTTCTTC.

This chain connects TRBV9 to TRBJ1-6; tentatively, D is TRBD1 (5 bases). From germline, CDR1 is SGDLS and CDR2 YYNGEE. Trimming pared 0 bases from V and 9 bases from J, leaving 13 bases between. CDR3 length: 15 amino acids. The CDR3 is CASSVVGGLGSPLHF. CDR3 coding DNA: TGTGCCAGCAGCGTAGTTGGGGGTCTCGGTTCACCCCTCCACTTT.

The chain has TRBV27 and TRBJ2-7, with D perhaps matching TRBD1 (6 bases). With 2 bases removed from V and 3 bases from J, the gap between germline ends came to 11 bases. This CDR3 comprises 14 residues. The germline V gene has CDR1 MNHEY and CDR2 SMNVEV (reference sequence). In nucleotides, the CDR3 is TGTGCCAGCAGTTTACGAGGACAGCTCTACGAGCAGTACTTC. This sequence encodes CASSLRGQLYEQYF.

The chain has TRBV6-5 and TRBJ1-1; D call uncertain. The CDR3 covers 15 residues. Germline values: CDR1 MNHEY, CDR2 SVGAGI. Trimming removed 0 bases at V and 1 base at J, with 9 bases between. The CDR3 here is CASSYSLSGNTEAFF. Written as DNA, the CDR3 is TGTGCCAGCAGTTACTCACTGTCAGGGAACACTGAAGCTTTCTTT.

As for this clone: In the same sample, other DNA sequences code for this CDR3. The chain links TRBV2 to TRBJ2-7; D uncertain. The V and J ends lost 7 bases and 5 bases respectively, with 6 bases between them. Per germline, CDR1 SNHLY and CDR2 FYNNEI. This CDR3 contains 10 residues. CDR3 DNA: TGTGCCAGCAAGGGCCACGAGCAGTACTTC. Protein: CASKGHEQYF.

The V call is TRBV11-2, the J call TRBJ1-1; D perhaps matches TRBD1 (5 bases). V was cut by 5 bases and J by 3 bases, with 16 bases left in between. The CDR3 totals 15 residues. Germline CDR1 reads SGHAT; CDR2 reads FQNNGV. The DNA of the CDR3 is TGTGCCAGCAGCCACAATCCAGGGTTGCACACTGAAGCTTTCTTT. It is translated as CASSHNPGLHTEAFF. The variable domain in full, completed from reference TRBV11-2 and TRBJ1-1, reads EAGVAQSPRYKIIEKRQSVAFWCNPISGHATLYWYQQILGQGPKLLIQFQNNGVVDDSQLPKDRFSAERLKGVDSTLKIQPAKLEDSAVYLCASSHNPGLHTEAFFGQGTRLTVV.

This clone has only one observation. The DNA of the CDR3 is TGTGCCAGCAGTGATTCAAGGGTAGCTGGCTCTGGAAACACCATATATTTT. Its protein is CASSDSRVAGSGNTIYF. The rearrangement joins TRBV6-1 to TRBJ1-3; D remains unclear. Germline CDR1 reads MNHNS; CDR2 reads SASEGT. The V end was cut by 3 bases, the J end by 0 bases, with 15 bases between. The CDR3 has 17 amino acids.

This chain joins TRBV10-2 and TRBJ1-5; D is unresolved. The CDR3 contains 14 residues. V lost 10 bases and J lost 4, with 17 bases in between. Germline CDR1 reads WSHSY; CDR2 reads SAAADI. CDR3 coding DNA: TGCGCCACTAGTTCGGTCTCTGGGAATCAGCCCCAGCATTTT. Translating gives CATSSVSGNQPQHF.

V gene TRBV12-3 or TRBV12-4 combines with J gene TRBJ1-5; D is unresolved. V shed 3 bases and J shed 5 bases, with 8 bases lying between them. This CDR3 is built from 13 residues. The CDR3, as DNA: TGTGCCAGCAGTTTGTCGGGCCATCAGCCCCAGCATTTT. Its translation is CASSLSGHQPQHF.

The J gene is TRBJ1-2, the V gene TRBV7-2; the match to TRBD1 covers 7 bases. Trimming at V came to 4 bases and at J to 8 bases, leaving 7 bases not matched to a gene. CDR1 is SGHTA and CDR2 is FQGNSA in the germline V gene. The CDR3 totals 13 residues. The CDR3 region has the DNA TGTGCCAGCAGCTCGGGACAGCTTTCGGGCTACACCTTC. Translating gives CASSSGQLSGYTF. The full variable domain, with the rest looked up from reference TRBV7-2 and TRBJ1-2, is GAGVSQSPSNKVTEKGKDVELRCDPISGHTALYWYRQSLGQGLEFLIYFQGNSAPDKSGLPSDRFSAERTGGSVSTLTIQRTQQEDSAVYLCASSSGQLSGYTFGSGTRLTVV.

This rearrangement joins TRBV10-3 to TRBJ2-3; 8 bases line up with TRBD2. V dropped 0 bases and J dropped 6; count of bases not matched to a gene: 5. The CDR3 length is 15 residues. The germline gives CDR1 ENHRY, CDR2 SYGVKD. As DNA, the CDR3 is TGTGCCATCAGTGAGTCTGCGGGAGGAATCGATACGCAGTATTTT. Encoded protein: CAISESAGGIDTQYF.

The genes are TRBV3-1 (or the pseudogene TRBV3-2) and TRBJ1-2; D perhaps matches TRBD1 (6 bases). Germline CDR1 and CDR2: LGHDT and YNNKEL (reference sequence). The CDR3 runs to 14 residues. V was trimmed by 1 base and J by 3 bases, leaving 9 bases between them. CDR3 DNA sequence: TGTGCCAGCAGCCAAGTCCCAGGGGACTATGGCTACACCTTC. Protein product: CASSQVPGDYGYTF.

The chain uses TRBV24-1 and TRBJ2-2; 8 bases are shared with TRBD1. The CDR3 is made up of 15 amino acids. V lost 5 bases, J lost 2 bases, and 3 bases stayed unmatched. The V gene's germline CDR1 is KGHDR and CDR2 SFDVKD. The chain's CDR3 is CATSGAGGNTGELFF. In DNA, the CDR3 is TGTGCCACCAGTGGGGCAGGGGGCAACACCGGGGAGCTGTTTTTT.

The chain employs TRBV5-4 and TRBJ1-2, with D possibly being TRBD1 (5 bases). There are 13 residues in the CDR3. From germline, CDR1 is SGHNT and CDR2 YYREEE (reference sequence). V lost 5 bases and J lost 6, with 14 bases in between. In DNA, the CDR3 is TGTGCCAGCAGGAATCGAGACAGCCATGGCTACACCTTC. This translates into CASRNRDSHGYTF.